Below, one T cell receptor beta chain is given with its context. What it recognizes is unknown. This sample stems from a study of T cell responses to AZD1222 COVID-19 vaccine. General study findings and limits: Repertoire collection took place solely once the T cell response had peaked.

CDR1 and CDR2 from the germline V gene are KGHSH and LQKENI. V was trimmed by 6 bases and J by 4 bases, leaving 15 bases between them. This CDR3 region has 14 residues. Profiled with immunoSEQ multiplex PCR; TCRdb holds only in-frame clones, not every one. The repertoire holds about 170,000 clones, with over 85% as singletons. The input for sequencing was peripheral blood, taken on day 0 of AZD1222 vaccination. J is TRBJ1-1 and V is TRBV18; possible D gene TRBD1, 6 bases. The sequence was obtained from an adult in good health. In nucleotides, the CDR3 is TGTGCCAGCTCCCGCGGGGGGCGAGGCACTGAAGCTTTCTTT. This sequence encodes CASSRGGRGTEAFF.